This T cell receptor (beta chain) was retrieved from a study of blood T cell repertoires in COVID-19. Study information: The United States, Italy and Spain were the sources of the acute and convalescent COVID-19 samples.

Those enrolled, adults aged roughly 18 to 90 years, came from roughly 23 US areas. Categorization into cohorts depended on clinical history that participants reported. Under the authors' procedure: Amplified reference gene primers provided the basis for estimating nucleated cell counts. Data came from immunoSEQ multiplex PCR; TCRdb stores just in-frame clones and leaves some out. V and J calls and clone size come straight from that table; D and trimming were deduced from the DNA. This sample has 300,000 or so clones, with 65% to 90% found just once. The clonotype originates from a woman between 35 and 50 years old with acute COVID-19. The sample comprised PBMCs or T cells enriched from blood (not recorded which).

Here the CDR3 reads CASSYLAGGPNTGELFF. CDR3 nucleotide sequence: TGTGCCAGCAGTTATCTAGCGGGGGGCCCGAACACCGGGGAGCTGTTTTTT. This chain links TRBV7-3 with TRBJ2-2, with TRBD2 matching over 11 bases. Germline assignment: CDR1 SGHTA and CDR2 FQGTGA. The CDR3 sequence is 17 residues long. Losses at the gene ends were 6 bases for V and 0 bases for J; bases not matched to a gene: 6.